Listed here are 30 T cell receptor beta chains from one sample, sequenced in a study of blood T cells in healthy people across ages (dated by TCRdb to between 2014 and 2017). Library creation used 5' RACE. This sample was sequenced with an Illumina HiSeq 2500. The second PCR ran for about 6 to 12 cycles and used a J-beta primer mix along with a sample-barcoded 5' primer. The public reads were reprocessed in TCRdb via fastp at Q25 and MiXCR, keeping in-frame beta chains. Rows with one shared CDR3 protein collapse into an entry with the most common genes and DNA. This sample lists around 1,500,000 distinct CDR3 sequences; 42% were detected once. Together, the top ten hold approximately 7.9% of the sample. Source material: blood. The receptors stem from a woman in her late teens or twenties in good health.

This clonotype was found a few times. V gene TRBV10-3 combines with J gene TRBJ2-1; 7 bases agree with TRBD1. The J call is uncertain, as TRBJ2-7 better fits the DNA end. The germline CDR1 and CDR2 sequences are ENHRY and SYGVKD. The length of the CDR3 is 14 residues. CDR3 nucleotides: TGTGCCACCCGACAGGGAAGCTCCTACAATGAGCAGTACTTC. This codes for CATRQGSSYNEQYF.

The V gene is TRBV9, the J gene TRBJ2-3; the match to TRBD2 covers 10 bases. Germline V CDR1 and CDR2: SGDLS, YYNGEE. With 3 bases clipped from V and 0 bases from J, the junction kept 4 bases outside the gene matches. The CDR3 length is 16 residues. Written as DNA, the CDR3 is TGTGCCAGCAGCGCCCAGCGGGGGGGGAGCACAGATACGCAGTATTTT. It specifies CASSAQRGGSTDTQYF.

The chain has TRBV7-2 and TRBJ2-1; 14 bases fit TRBD2. The CDR3 covers 18 residues. After removal of 4 bases from V and 5 bases from J, the junction contained 10 bases not matched to a gene. The germline V gene encodes CDR1 SGHTA and CDR2 FQGNSA. The DNA for the CDR3 is TGTGCCAGCAGCTCCTCAGGGACTAGCGGGAGTCCCGACAATGAGCAGTTCTTC. Residues: CASSSSGTSGSPDNEQFF.

For this clonotype: A read error may produce the germline difference seen at one junction end. The gene calls are TRBV29-1 and TRBJ2-5, with D unresolved. Germline CDR1 is SQVTM and CDR2 is ANQGSEA. This CDR3 comprises 13 residues. Here the CDR3 DNA reads TGCAGAGTTGAAATGGGTAACCAAGAGACCCAGTACTTC. Amino acid sequence: CRVEMGNQETQYF.

The chain combines TRBV12-3 or TRBV12-4 with TRBJ2-7, with TRBD2 as a possible D gene (6 bases). Trimming cost V 3 bases and J 3 bases, with 18 bases left between them. The length of the CDR3 is 16 residues. The CDR3 loop is CASSLVLGGRGYEQYF. In DNA, the CDR3 is TGTGCCAGCAGTTTGGTACTGGGGGGACGGGGCTACGAGCAGTACTTC.

The V gene is TRBV10-3, the J gene TRBJ2-6; the D gene is possibly TRBD1 (6 bases). The CDR3 has 14 amino acids. With 6 bases removed from V and 2 bases from J, the gap between germline ends came to 8 bases. Looked up from germline, CDR1 is ENHRY and CDR2 is SYGVKD. CDR3 loop: CAISRDTGANVLTF. The CDR3 nucleotides read TGTGCCATCAGCCGGGACACTGGGGCCAACGTCCTGACTTTC.

V is TRBV2 and J is TRBJ1-1; 9 bases align to TRBD1. V shed 5 bases, J shed 0 bases, and the junction held 7 bases outside the gene matches. Germline V gene sequence: CDR1 SNHLY, CDR2 FYNNEI. CDR3 length: 16 residues. As DNA, the CDR3 is TGTGCCAGCAGTCCTACAGGGGGCGGGATGAACACTGAAGCTTTCTTT. Its translation is CASSPTGGGMNTEAFF.

The CDR3 DNA is TGTGCCAGCAGTCGGACTAGCGATAAGGCGGAGACCCAGTACTTC. It translates to CASSRTSDKAETQYF. The J gene is TRBJ2-5, the V gene TRBV2, with TRBD2 identical over 9 bases. Germline V gives CDR1 SNHLY, CDR2 FYNNEI. The CDR3 has 15 residues. Losses at the gene ends were 5 bases for V and 5 bases for J; bases not matched to a gene: 9.

The chain couples TRBV5-5 to TRBJ2-7; 12 nucleotides align to TRBD2. The germline gives CDR1 SGHKS, CDR2 YYEKEE (reference sequence). J gave up 6 bases and V 2 bases, and 6 bases lay outside the gene matches. The CDR3 totals 15 residues. CDR3 amino acids: CASSLFGLAGLEQYF. As DNA, the CDR3 is TGTGCCAGCAGCTTATTTGGACTAGCGGGACTCGAGCAGTACTTC.

V and J are TRBV4-1 and TRBJ2-1; D tentatively reads TRBD1 or TRBD2 (5 bases each). Trimming left V 0 bases short and J 13 bases short, with 25 bases between. The CDR3 is made up of 17 amino acids. Per germline, CDR1 MGHRA and CDR2 YSYEKL. The CDR3 DNA follows: TGCGCCAGCAGCCAAGAAAAGGGCCAGAACCTAGGGGAGACCCAGTTCTTC. It specifies CASSQEKGQNLGETQFF.

J is TRBJ1-5 and V is TRBV9; 7 positions match TRBD1. Germline V gene lookup returns CDR1 SGDLS and CDR2 YYNGEE. The J segment lost 7 bases and the V segment lost 5 bases, leaving 9 bases of the junction unmatched. There are 14 residues in the CDR3. The CDR3 here is CASSAGGPGQPQHF. CDR3 DNA: TGTGCCAGCAGTGCAGGGGGTCCGGGACAGCCCCAGCATTTT.

The genes are TRBV27 and TRBJ2-5; 7 bases match TRBD2. The J call is in doubt because the DNA end fits TRBJ2-7 better. This CDR3 comprises 13 residues. CDR1 and CDR2 (germline): MNHEY, SMNVEV (reference sequence). CDR3 in amino acids: CASRSSGGYEQYF. In DNA, the CDR3 is TGTGCCAGCAGGTCATCGGGGGGTTACGAGCAGTACTTC.

This clonotype was observed a few times. It may be a read error: a sequence one base away is much more abundant. The chain joins TRBV6-5 to TRBJ2-1, with D perhaps assigned TRBD1 or TRBD2 (5 bases each). V lost 2 bases and J lost 0, with 8 bases in between. Germline CDR1 is MNHEY and CDR2 is SVGAGI. The CDR3 extends over 15 amino acids. The CDR3 region has the DNA TGTGCCAGCAGTTACGAGGGGAGCTCCTACAATGAGCAGTTCTTC. Translation: CASSYEGSSYNEQFF.

In its sample, this clonotype was seen a few times. The chain links TRBV3-1 to TRBJ1-1, with TRBD1 matching over 7 bases. The CDR3 is 13 residues long. V lost 6 bases, J lost 6 bases, and 7 bases stayed unmatched. Germline CDR1 is LGHDT and CDR2 is YNNKEL (reference sequence). This CDR3 reads CASSFDRASEAFF. The DNA of the CDR3 is TGTGCCAGCAGTTTCGACAGGGCCTCTGAAGCTTTCTTT. The full variable domain, rest sourced from reference TRBV3-1 and TRBJ1-1, is DTAVSQTPKYLVTQMGNDKSIKCEQNLGHDTMYWYKQDSKKFLKIMFSYNNKELIINETVPNRFSPKSPDKAHLNLHINSLELGDSAVYFCASSFDRASEAFFGQGTRLTVV.

V gene TRBV15 combines with J gene TRBJ1-5, with no clear D. CDR3 length: 12 amino acids. V was pared by 0 bases and J by 10 bases, with 7 bases between. Looked up from germline, CDR1 is LNHNV and CDR2 is YYDKDF (reference sequence). CDR3 in DNA: TGTGCCACCAGCAGAGATTTCTACCCCCAGCATTTT. This gives the protein CATSRDFYPQHF.

CDR3 DNA: TGTGCCAGCAGCCAAGGGGTGTTGACAGGGAGGAACTATGGCTACACCTTC. Translating gives CASSQGVLTGRNYGYTF. The chain is built from TRBV4-2 and TRBJ1-2; TRBD1 aligns across 7 bases. The V and J ends lost 1 base and 2 bases, in that order; junction bases with no gene match: 10. The CDR3 runs 17 residues. Germline V gene sequence: CDR1 LGHNA, CDR2 YNFKEQ.

For this clonotype: Since a much larger clone is just one base distant, this may be a read error. V is TRBV7-2 and J is TRBJ2-1; 11 nucleotides line up with TRBD2. The J call may be faulty, since TRBJ2-7 better matches the DNA end. Germline lookup yields CDR1 SGHTA and CDR2 FQGNSA. The CDR3 spans 16 residues. Here the CDR3 DNA reads TGTGCCAGCAGCTTCCTAGCGGGGGGATCCTACAATGAGCAGTACTTC. Its protein is CASSFLAGGSYNEQYF.

The V call is TRBV6-5, the J call TRBJ2-5; D may be TRBD2 (5 bases). This CDR3 has 16 residues. V shed 0 bases and J shed 11 bases, with 22 bases lying between them. The germline V gene has CDR1 MNHEY and CDR2 SVGAGI. CDR3 bases: TGTGCCAGCAGTTACTCTACAGCGGTTCCCAACAATGAGCAGTACTTC. This sequence encodes CASSYSTAVPNNEQYF.

This clonotype has just one count. A read error may produce the germline difference seen at one junction end. The genes are TRBV20-1 and TRBJ1-2, with D unresolved. This CDR3 spans 15 amino acids. Germline CDR1 is DFQATT and CDR2 is SNEGSKA (reference sequence). CDR3 sequence: CSTRESRDTIYGYTF. CDR3 nucleotide sequence: TGCAGTACTAGAGAGAGTCGAGACACCATCTATGGCTACACCTTC.

The chain uses TRBV6-6 and TRBJ1-2, with a weak D call TRBD1 (5 bases). The CDR3 is 12 amino acids. Looked up from germline, CDR1 is MNHNY and CDR2 is SVGAGI (reference sequence). V lost 10 bases, J lost 3 bases, and 12 bases lay in between. CDR3 region: CATARADYGYTF. The CDR3 DNA reads TGTGCCACCGCCAGGGCCGACTATGGCTACACCTTC.

This clonotype was found a few times. V gene TRBV5-5 combines with J gene TRBJ1-2; TRBD1 matches 8 bases. V dropped 2 bases and J dropped 4; count of bases not matched to a gene: 4. CDR3 length: 14 residues. In germline, CDR1 is SGHKS, CDR2 YYEKEE (reference sequence). CDR3 protein: CASSFGQGVYGYTF. CDR3 nucleotide sequence: TGTGCCAGCAGCTTCGGACAGGGCGTCTATGGCTACACCTTC.

This clonotype was detected ten times or more. Here the CDR3 DNA reads TGCAGTTCCCAAGTCCAGGGCGGCACTGAAGCTTTCTTT. Translated, it gives CSSQVQGGTEAFF. V usage is TRBV20-1 and J usage is TRBJ1-1, with a tentative D call TRBD1 (5 bases). V gave up 8 bases and J gave up 4 bases, with 17 bases separating them. CDR1 is DFQATT and CDR2 is SNEGSKA in the germline V gene (reference sequence). This CDR3 region has 13 residues.

This chain joins TRBV5-1 and TRBJ2-4; 7 bases agree with TRBD2. Gene TRBJ2-7 matches the end of the DNA better, so the J call may be wrong. The germline V gene has CDR1 SGHRS and CDR2 YFSETQ. The CDR3 runs to 14 residues. CDR3 DNA sequence: TGCGCCAGCAGCCCGGCTAGCGGCACCTACGAGCAGTACTTC. Residues: CASSPASGTYEQYF.

CDR3 in amino acids: CSAATGTYEQYF. For the CDR3, the DNA is TGCAGTGCGGCGACAGGGACCTACGAGCAGTACTTC. The chain employs TRBV20-1 and TRBJ2-7; 7 bases are a match to TRBD1. Germline CDR1 and CDR2: DFQATT and SNEGSKA (reference sequence). Losses at the gene ends were 6 bases for V and 2 bases for J; bases not matched to a gene: 4. This CDR3 has 12 amino acids.

Comment on this clonotype: One end of the junction does not line up with germline, which may come from a read error. The chain links TRBV9 to TRBJ2-3, with 10 bases that match TRBD2. CDR1 SGDLS and CDR2 YYNGEE come from the germline V gene. This CDR3 has 15 amino acids. The CDR3 loop reads CANSAIAGGTDAQYF. The CDR3 DNA reads TGTGCCAACAGCGCCATAGCGGGAGGAACAGATGCGCAGTATTTT.

This sequence joins TRBV20-1 and TRBJ2-7; maybe TRBD2 (6 bases). Germline values: CDR1 DFQATT, CDR2 SNEGSKA (reference sequence). The CDR3 runs to 13 residues. V was trimmed by 0 bases and J by 7 bases, leaving 13 bases between them. The chain's CDR3 is CSARDRLVGEQYF. CDR3 nucleotide sequence: TGCAGTGCTAGAGATAGACTAGTGGGGGAGCAGTACTTC.

CDR3 in amino acids: CSAKNPSYNEQYF. CDR3 nucleotides: TGCAGTGCTAAAAACCCGAGTTACAATGAGCAGTACTTC. The chain links TRBV20-1 to TRBJ2-1; D gene unclear. The tail of the sequence fits TRBJ2-7 better, so the J call may be wrong. Germline lookup yields CDR1 DFQATT and CDR2 SNEGSKA (reference sequence). This CDR3 region has 13 residues.

About this clonotype: No DNA is shown, since the ends of the CDR3 on it are uncertain; the CDR3 is the one TCRdb lists. The chain recombines TRBV7-2 with TRBJ2-4; TRBD2, as called in the table, went unchecked against the DNA. The CDR3 is 15 amino acids long, termini counted. From germline, CDR1 is SGHTA and CDR2 FQGNSA. The CDR3: CASSPLAGELFFEYF.

V usage is TRBV3-1 and J usage is TRBJ1-5; 11 bases are shared with TRBD1. From germline, CDR1 is LGHDT and CDR2 YNNKEL (reference sequence). V shed 3 bases and J 6 bases; nucleotides not matched to a gene: 7. This CDR3 contains 16 residues. CDR3 nucleotide sequence: TGTGCCAGCAGCCAGAAGGGAGGACAGGGGGCTCAGCCCCAGCATTTT. Translation: CASSQKGGQGAQPQHF. The whole variable domain, remainder taken from reference TRBV3-1 and TRBJ1-5, is DTAVSQTPKYLVTQMGNDKSIKCEQNLGHDTMYWYKQDSKKFLKIMFSYNNKELIINETVPNRFSPKSPDKAHLNLHINSLELGDSAVYFCASSQKGGQGAQPQHFGDGTRLSIL.

The genes are TRBV12-3 or TRBV12-4 and TRBJ2-1; 10 bases are a match to TRBD2. The CDR3 is 15 residues long. V was pared by 4 bases and J by 2 bases, with 2 bases of the junction left unmatched. This CDR3 is CASSSAGGPYNEQFF. The CDR3 nucleotides are TGTGCCAGCAGTTCAGCGGGAGGGCCCTACAATGAGCAGTTCTTC.